This entry is about one TCR beta chain. These data originate in a study of T cell repertoires in ileal Crohn's disease. Overall study: Every patient was operated on for stricturing (about 60%) or penetrating (39%) complications. About half received postoperative treatment, some 10 with thiopurines and 15 to 20 anti-TNF. The M6 sample came from neoterminal ileum during colonoscopy after surgery.

Sequenced by immunoSEQ multiplex PCR; TCRdb stores in-frame clones only, minus some. The table lists over 3,500 clones, 85% of them singletons. The trim removed 5 bases at V and 2 bases at J, leaving 10 bases unmatched. Germline values: CDR1 KGHSH, CDR2 LQKENI. The CDR3 loop spans 16 amino acids. Documented time point: neoterminal ileum biopsy at postoperative endoscopy, about 6 months after surgery. The origin of this receptor is an adult with Crohn's disease. This chain links TRBV18 with TRBJ1-2, with 8 bases matching TRBD1. Sequenced sample: ileal tissue. The CDR3 DNA reads as TGTGCCAGCTCATCGGAACGGACAGGGATAAACTATGGCTACACCTTC. It specifies CASSSERTGINYGYTF. The full variable domain, with the rest looked up from reference TRBV18 and TRBJ1-2, is NAGVMQNPRHLVRRRGQEARLRCSPMKGHSHVYWYRQLPEEGLKFMVYLQKENIIDESGMPKERFSAEFPKEGPSILRIQQVVRGDSAAYFCASSSERTGINYGYTFGSGTRLTVV.